This TCR beta chain was found in a study of Ad26.COV2.S vaccination and SARS-CoV-2 variants. The repertoire was sequenced with immunoSEQ multiplex PCR; TCRdb's copy has only in-frame clones and lacks some. The repertoire holds roughly 420,000 clones, with 85% to 90% as singletons. The germline gives CDR1 SEHNR, CDR2 FQNEAQ (reference sequence). This CDR3 is built from 14 residues. V trimming: 2 bases; J trimming: 8 bases; junction bases outside the gene matches: 7. Treatment in this sample: some 19 received Ad26.COV2.S at low or high dose, single or two shots; about 5 received placebo; per-sample allocation not given. Specimen acquisition occurred on day 63 following the initial vaccine or placebo injection.

The chain uses TRBV7-9 and TRBJ1-1, with 8 bases fitting TRBD1. The sequence was obtained from a person aged 18-65 years who received the Ad26.COV2.S COVID-19 vaccine or a placebo. The sequences come from peripheral blood, collected in a trial of Ad26.COV2.S vaccine versus placebo. The DNA for the CDR3 is TGTGCCAGCAGCTTACACCAGGGGGCGGCGGAAGCTTTCTTT. Encoded protein: CASSLHQGAAEAFF.